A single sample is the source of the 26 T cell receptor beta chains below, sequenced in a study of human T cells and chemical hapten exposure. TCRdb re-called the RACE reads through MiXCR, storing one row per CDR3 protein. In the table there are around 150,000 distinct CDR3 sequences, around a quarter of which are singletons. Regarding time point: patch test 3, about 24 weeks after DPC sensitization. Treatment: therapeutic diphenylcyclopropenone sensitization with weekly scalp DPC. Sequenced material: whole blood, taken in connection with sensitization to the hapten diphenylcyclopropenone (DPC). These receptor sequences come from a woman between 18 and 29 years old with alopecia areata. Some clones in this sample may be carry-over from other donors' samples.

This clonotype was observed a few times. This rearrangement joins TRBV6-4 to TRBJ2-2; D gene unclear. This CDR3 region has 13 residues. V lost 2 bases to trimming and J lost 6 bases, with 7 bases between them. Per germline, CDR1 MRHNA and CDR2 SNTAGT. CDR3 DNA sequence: TGTGCCAGCAGTGACAGGGCTGCCGGGGAGCTGTTTTTT. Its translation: CASSDRAAGELFF.

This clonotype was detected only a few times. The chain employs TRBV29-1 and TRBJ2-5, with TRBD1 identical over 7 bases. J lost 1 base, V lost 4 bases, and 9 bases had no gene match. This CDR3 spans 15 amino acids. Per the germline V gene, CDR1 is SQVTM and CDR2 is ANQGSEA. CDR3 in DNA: TGCAGCGTTGTCTTGTGGGCAGGGGGCCAAGAGACCCAGTACTTC. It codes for CSVVLWAGGQETQYF.

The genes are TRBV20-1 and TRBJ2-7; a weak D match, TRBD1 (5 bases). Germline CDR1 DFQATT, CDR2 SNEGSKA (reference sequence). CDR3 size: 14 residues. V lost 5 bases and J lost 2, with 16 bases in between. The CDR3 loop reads CSAQNPQGAYEQYF. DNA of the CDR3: TGCAGTGCTCAAAATCCCCAGGGCGCCTACGAGCAGTACTTC.

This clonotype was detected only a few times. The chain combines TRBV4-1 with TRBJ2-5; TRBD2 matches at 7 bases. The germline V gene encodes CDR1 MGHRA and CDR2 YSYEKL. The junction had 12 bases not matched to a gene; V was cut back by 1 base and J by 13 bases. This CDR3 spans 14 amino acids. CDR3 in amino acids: CASSQVLTSRLRYF. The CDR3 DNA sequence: TGCGCCAGCAGCCAAGTGTTGACTAGCCGACTCCGGTACTTC.

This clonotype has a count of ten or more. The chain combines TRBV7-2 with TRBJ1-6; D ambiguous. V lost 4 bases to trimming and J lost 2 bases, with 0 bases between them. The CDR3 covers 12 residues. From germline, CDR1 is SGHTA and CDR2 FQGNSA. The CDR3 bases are TGTGCCAGCAGCTCCTATAATTCACCCCTCCACTTT. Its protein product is CASSSYNSPLHF.

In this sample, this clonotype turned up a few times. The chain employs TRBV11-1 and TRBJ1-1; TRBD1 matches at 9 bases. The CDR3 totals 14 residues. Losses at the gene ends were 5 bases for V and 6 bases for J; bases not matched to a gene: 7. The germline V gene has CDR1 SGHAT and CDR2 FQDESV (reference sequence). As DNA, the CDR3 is TGTGCCAGCAGCCCCGAGGGACAGGGCGCTGAAGCTTTCTTT. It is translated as CASSPEGQGAEAFF.

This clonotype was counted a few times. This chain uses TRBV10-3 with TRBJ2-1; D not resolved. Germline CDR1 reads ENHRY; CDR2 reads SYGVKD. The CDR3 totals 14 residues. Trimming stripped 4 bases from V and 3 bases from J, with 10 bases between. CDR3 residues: CAISGRPSYNEQFF. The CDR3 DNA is TGTGCCATCAGTGGGCGTCCCAGCTACAATGAGCAGTTCTTC.

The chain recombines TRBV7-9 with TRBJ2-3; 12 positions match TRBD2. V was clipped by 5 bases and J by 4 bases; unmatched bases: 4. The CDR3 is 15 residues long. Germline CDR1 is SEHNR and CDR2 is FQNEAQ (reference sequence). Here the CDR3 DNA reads TGTGCCAGCAGCCCGACTAGCGGGAGTGCAGATACGCAGTATTTT. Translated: CASSPTSGSADTQYF.

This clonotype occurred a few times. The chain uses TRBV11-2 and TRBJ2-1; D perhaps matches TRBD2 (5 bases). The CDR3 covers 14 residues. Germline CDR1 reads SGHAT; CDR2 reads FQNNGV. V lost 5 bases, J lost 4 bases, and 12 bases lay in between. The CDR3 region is CASSPRVGYNEQFF. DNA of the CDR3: TGTGCCAGCAGCCCGCGGGTAGGGTACAATGAGCAGTTCTTC.

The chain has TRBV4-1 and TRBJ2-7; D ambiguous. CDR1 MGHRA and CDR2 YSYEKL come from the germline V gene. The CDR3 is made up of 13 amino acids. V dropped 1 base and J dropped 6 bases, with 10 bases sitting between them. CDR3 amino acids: CASSQVLIGEQYF. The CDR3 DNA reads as TGCGCCAGCAGCCAAGTCCTTATCGGCGAGCAGTACTTC.

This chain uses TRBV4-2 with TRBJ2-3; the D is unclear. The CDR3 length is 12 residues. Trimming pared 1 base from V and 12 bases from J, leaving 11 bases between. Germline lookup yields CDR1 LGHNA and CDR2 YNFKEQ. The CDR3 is CASSQASDAQYF. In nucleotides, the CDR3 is TGTGCCAGCAGCCAAGCGAGTGATGCTCAGTATTTT.

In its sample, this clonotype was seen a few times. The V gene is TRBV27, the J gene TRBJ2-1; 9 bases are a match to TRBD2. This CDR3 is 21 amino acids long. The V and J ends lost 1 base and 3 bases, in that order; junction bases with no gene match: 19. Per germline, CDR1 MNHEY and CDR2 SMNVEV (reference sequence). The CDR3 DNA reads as TGTGCCAGCAGTTTATGGGGTTTTGGTAGGGCGGGGGGGAGTTACTACAATGAGCAGTTCTTC. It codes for CASSLWGFGRAGGSYYNEQFF.

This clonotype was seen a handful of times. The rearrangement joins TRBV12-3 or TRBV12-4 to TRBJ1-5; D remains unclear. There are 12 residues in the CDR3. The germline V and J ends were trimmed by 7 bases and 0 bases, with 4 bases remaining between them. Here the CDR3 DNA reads TGTGCCAGCAAGGTTAGCAATCAGCCCCAGCATTTT. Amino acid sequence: CASKVSNQPQHF.

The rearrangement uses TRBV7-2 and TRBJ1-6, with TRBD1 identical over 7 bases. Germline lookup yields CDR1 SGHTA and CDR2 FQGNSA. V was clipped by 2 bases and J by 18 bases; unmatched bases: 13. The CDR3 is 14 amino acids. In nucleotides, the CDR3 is TGTGCCAGCAGCTTAAAAAGGGGGGAGGGGGCAAACCACTTT. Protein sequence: CASSLKRGEGANHF. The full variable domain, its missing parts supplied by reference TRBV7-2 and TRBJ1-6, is GAGVSQSPSNKVTEKGKDVELRCDPISGHTALYWYRQSLGQGLEFLIYFQGNSAPDKSGLPSDRFSAERTGGSVSTLTIQRTQQEDSAVYLCASSLKRGEGANHFGNGTRLTVT.

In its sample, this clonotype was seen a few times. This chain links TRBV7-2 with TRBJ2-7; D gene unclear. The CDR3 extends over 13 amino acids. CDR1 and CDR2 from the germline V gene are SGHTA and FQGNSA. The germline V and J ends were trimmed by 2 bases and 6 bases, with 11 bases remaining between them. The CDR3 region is CASSLIFGAEQYF. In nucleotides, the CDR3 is TGTGCCAGCAGCTTAATATTTGGCGCCGAGCAGTACTTC.

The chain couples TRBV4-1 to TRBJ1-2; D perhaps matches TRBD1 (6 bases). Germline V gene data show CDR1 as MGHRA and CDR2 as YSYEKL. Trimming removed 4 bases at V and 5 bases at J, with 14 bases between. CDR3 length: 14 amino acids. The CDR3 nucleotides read TGCGCCAGCAGCCCCCCAGGGGCGGGATATGGCTACACCTTC. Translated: CASSPPGAGYGYTF.

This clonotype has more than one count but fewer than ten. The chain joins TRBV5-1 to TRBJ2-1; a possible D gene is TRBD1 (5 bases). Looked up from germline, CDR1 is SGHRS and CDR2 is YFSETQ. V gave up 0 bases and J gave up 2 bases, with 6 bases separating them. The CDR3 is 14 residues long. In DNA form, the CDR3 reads TGCGCCAGCAGCTTGGGACAGACCTACAATGAGCAGTTCTTC. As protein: CASSLGQTYNEQFF.

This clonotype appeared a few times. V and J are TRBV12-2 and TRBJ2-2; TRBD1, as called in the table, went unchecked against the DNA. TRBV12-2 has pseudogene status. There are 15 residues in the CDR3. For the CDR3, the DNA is TGTGCAAGTCGCCCTGCGGGACACCCCACCGGGGAGCTGTTTTTT. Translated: CASRPAGHPTGELFF.

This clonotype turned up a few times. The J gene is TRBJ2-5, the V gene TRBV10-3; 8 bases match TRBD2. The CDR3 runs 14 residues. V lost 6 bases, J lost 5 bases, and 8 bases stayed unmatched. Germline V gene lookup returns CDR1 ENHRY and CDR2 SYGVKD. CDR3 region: CAIRGSGSGETQYF. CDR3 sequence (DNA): TGTGCCATCAGAGGCAGCGGGAGCGGGGAGACCCAGTACTTC.

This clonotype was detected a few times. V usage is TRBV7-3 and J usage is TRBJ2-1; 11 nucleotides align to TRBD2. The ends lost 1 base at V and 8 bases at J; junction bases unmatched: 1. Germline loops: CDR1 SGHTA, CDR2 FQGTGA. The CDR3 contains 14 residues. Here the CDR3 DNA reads TGTGCCAGCAGCTTAAAACTAGCGGGAGATGAGCAGTTCTTC. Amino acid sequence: CASSLKLAGDEQFF.

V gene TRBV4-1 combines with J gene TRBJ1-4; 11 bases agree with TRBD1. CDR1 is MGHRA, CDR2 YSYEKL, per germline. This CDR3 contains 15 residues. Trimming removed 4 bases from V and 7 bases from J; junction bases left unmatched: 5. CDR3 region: CASSPPGQGGEKLFF. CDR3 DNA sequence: TGCGCCAGCAGCCCTCCGGGACAGGGGGGTGAAAAACTGTTTTTT.

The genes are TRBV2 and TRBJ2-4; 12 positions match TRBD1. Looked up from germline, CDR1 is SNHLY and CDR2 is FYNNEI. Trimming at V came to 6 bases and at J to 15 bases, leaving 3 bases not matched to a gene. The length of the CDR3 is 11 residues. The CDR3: CASSRDRGRYF. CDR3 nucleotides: TGTGCCAGCAGCAGGGACAGGGGGCGGTACTTC.

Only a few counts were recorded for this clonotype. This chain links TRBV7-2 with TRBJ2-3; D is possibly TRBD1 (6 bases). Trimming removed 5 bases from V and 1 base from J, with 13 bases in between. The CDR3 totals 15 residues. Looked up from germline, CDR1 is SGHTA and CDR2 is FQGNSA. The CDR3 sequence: CASSLDSFGTDTQYF. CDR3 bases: TGTGCCAGCAGCCTGGACAGTTTCGGCACAGATACGCAGTATTTT.

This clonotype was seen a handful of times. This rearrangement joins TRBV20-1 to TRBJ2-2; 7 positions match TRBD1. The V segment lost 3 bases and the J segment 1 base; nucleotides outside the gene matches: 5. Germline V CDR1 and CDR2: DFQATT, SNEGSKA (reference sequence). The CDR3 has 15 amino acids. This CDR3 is CSASTRQGNTGELFF. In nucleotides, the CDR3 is TGCAGTGCTAGTACTCGACAGGGGAACACCGGGGAGCTGTTTTTT.

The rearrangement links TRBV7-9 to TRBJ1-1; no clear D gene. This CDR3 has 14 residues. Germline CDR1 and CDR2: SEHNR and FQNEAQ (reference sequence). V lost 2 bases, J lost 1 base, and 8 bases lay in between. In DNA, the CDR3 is TGTGCCAGCAGCTTAAGTGCCTCGAACACTGAAGCTTTCTTT. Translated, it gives CASSLSASNTEAFF.

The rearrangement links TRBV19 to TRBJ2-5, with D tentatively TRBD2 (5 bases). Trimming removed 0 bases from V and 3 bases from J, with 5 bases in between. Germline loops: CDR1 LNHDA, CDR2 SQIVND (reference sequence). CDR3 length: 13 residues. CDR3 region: CASSIDGKETQYF. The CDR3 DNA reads TGTGCCAGTAGTATAGACGGGAAAGAGACCCAGTACTTC.